One and the same sample provided the 30 T cell receptor beta chains below, sequenced in a study of radiotherapy plus CTLA-4 blockade in lung cancer. The protocol was immunoSEQ multiplex PCR, while the TCRdb copy is restricted to in-frame clones and leaves out a portion. Here the sample spans about 68,000 clones, around 80% being singletons. The sequencing here drew on peripheral blood, taken from a patient treated with radiotherapy plus ipilimumab. The receptors here all came from a human donor with non-small cell lung cancer who had a complete response to radiotherapy plus ipilimumab.

Note on this clone: This sample also contains other DNA sequences that code for the same CDR3. V is TRBV29-1 and J is TRBJ1-4; tentatively, D is TRBD1 (6 bases). Trimming took off 0 bases at V and 8 bases at J, with 10 bases between the two ends. This CDR3 is built from 13 residues. The germline CDR1 and CDR2 sequences are SQVTM and ANQGSEA. The CDR3 loop reads CSVEEGAGEKLFF. The DNA for the CDR3 is TGCAGCGTTGAAGAGGGGGCTGGAGAAAAACTGTTTTTT.

The chain recombines TRBV19 with TRBJ2-4, with D unclear. The germline V and J ends were trimmed by 1 base and 0 bases, with 4 bases remaining between them. CDR1 is LNHDA, CDR2 SQIVND, per germline (reference sequence). The CDR3 length is 14 residues. The CDR3 DNA is TGTGCCAGTAGTATAGGGTTAGCCAAAAACATTCAGTACTTC. Translating gives CASSIGLAKNIQYF.

This clone was observed a single time. This chain joins TRBV30 and TRBJ2-3, with D perhaps matching TRBD1 (7 bases). V lost 0 bases to trimming and J lost 3 bases, with 13 bases between them. The CDR3 is 15 residues long. Germline V lookup: CDR1 GTSNPN, CDR2 SVGIG (reference sequence). The CDR3 protein is CAWSVGGGVTDTQYF. For the CDR3, the DNA is TGTGCCTGGAGTGTAGGGGGCGGGGTGACAGATACGCAGTATTTT.

The chain uses TRBV6-1 and TRBJ1-3, with D perhaps TRBD1 (5 bases). Germline CDR1 MNHNS, CDR2 SASEGT. V lost 5 bases and J lost 3, with 8 bases in between. This CDR3 contains 13 residues. The CDR3 coding sequence is TGTGCCAGCAGTAGGGGAAATGGAAACACCATATATTTT. Translated: CASSRGNGNTIYF.

The gene calls are TRBV9 and TRBJ1-6; D perhaps matches TRBD1 (6 bases). Germline values: CDR1 SGDLS, CDR2 YYNGEE. The germline V and J ends were trimmed by 0 bases and 4 bases, with 8 bases remaining between them. The length of the CDR3 is 15 residues. The chain's CDR3 is CASSVEGGYNSPLHF. CDR3 sequence (DNA): TGTGCCAGCAGCGTAGAGGGGGGTTATAATTCACCCCTCCACTTT.

J is TRBJ2-2 and V is TRBV9; D is undetermined. V lost 2 bases and J 5 bases, leaving 4 bases between the germline ends. The CDR3 has 12 residues. CDR1 is SGDLS, CDR2 YYNGEE, per germline. The CDR3 nucleotides read TGTGCCAGCAGCGTGTGGACCGGGGAGCTGTTTTTT. This encodes CASSVWTGELFF.

About this clone itself: The conserved phenylalanine or tryptophan normally closing the CDR3 is absent here, so this likely arose from a read error. The chain links TRBV10-1 to TRBJ1-1; weak D call: TRBD1 (5 bases). The CDR3 runs 14 residues. Trimming removed 5 bases from V and 9 bases from J, with 19 bases in between. The germline gives CDR1 WNHNN, CDR2 SYGVQD (reference sequence). The chain's CDR3 is CASSSDTAEPQAFL. Written as DNA, the CDR3 is TGCGCCAGCAGTTCGGACACCGCCGAACCTCAAGCTTTCCTT.

V gene TRBV19 combines with J gene TRBJ1-5; D unclear. CDR3 size: 17 residues. Trimming removed 3 bases from V and 0 bases from J, with 15 bases in between. Germline V gene data show CDR1 as LNHDA and CDR2 as SQIVND (reference sequence). CDR3 sequence (DNA): TGTGCCAGTAGTATCGGCCAAGGCAGGATTAGCAATCAGCCCCAGCATTTT. Residues: CASSIGQGRISNQPQHF.

The chain couples TRBV30 to TRBJ2-1; 10 nucleotides agree with TRBD2. The CDR3 has 15 residues. CDR1 is GTSNPN and CDR2 is SVGIG in the germline V gene (reference sequence). The trim removed 0 bases at V and 7 bases at J, leaving 6 bases unmatched. The CDR3 DNA reads TGTGCCTGGAGTGTACATAGCGGGAGGAGGAATGAGCAGTTCTTC. It is translated as CAWSVHSGRRNEQFF.

The V call is TRBV29-1, the J call TRBJ1-2; 8 nucleotides line up with TRBD1. V dropped 1 base and J dropped 4; count of bases not matched to a gene: 5. The V gene's germline CDR1 is SQVTM and CDR2 ANQGSEA. The CDR3 spans 14 residues. CDR3 loop: CSVEGGDRTYGYTF. CDR3 coding DNA: TGCAGCGTTGAAGGGGGGGACAGGACCTATGGCTACACCTTC. The full variable domain, in which reference TRBV29-1 and TRBJ1-2 provide the parts outside the CDR3, is SAVISQKPSRDICQRGTSLTIQCQVDSQVTMMFWYRQQPGQSLTLIATANQGSEATYESGFVIDKFPISRPNLTFSTLTVSNMSPEDSSIYLCSVEGGDRTYGYTFGSGTRLTVV.

This chain connects TRBV11-2 to TRBJ2-1; 9 bases map to TRBD2. V dropped 5 bases and J dropped 1; count of bases not matched to a gene: 9. Germline assignment: CDR1 SGHAT and CDR2 FQNNGV. This CDR3 has 17 amino acids. The CDR3, as DNA: TGTGCCAGCAGCACCTTTAGCGGGAGTGCGTCCTACAATGAGCAGTTCTTC. Translated, it gives CASSTFSGSASYNEQFF.

The table lists this clone with a count of one. CDR3 nucleotide sequence: TGTGCCACCAGCAGGCCCTGGGCGGACACCGGGGAGCTGTTTTTT. This codes for CATSRPWADTGELFF. The chain has TRBV15 and TRBJ2-2; D not resolved. The length of the CDR3 is 15 residues. CDR1 is LNHNV, CDR2 YYDKDF, per germline (reference sequence). V dropped 3 bases and J dropped 3 bases, with 11 bases sitting between them.

J is TRBJ2-3 and V is TRBV20-1; no reliable D call. With 3 bases removed from V and 7 bases from J, the gap between germline ends came to 8 bases. This CDR3 has 11 residues. The germline V gene encodes CDR1 DFQATT and CDR2 SNEGSKA (reference sequence). DNA of the CDR3: TGCAGTGCTAGGACTCTCTATACGCAGTATTTT. It specifies CSARTLYTQYF.

The V and J genes are TRBV7-2 and TRBJ2-5, with no clear D. Germline CDR1 SGHTA, CDR2 FQGNSA. V lost 1 base to trimming and J lost 6 bases, with 9 bases between them. The CDR3 runs to 13 residues. CDR3 coding DNA: TGTGCCAGCAGCTTAGAGCGAGAAAAGACCCAGTACTTC. Protein: CASSLEREKTQYF.

This clone has just one count. The chain uses TRBV5-1 and TRBJ1-1; TRBD1 agrees at 7 bases. Germline values: CDR1 SGHRS, CDR2 YFSETQ. Unmatched junction bases numbered 4, after V lost 0 bases and J lost 5 bases. The CDR3 sequence is 14 residues long. CDR3 coding DNA: TGCGCCAGCAGCTTGGACAGGGGCCGGACTGAAGCTTTCTTT. Translated, it gives CASSLDRGRTEAFF.

The chain is built from TRBV29-1 and TRBJ2-7, with D uncertain. V shed 4 bases and J shed 6 bases, with 10 bases lying between them. Germline V lookup: CDR1 SQVTM, CDR2 ANQGSEA. This CDR3 is built from 11 residues. The CDR3 DNA follows: TGCAGCGTTGTTGGCGCCGTCGAGCAGTACTTC. It is translated as CSVVGAVEQYF.

The chain carries TRBV19 and TRBJ2-2; D is undetermined. The CDR3 is 12 residues long. From germline, CDR1 is LNHDA and CDR2 SQIVND (reference sequence). The V gene lost 11 bases and the J gene lost 3 bases, with 10 bases spanning the gap. The CDR3 DNA sequence: TGTGCCTCCGGTGTGGACACCGGGGAGCTGTTTTTT. As protein: CASGVDTGELFF.

The V call is TRBV12-5, the J call TRBJ2-7, with D perhaps TRBD1 or TRBD2 (5 bases each). With 5 bases removed from V and 4 bases from J, the gap between germline ends came to 18 bases. CDR1 and CDR2 (germline): LGHNT, FRNRAP. The CDR3 length is 15 residues. CDR3 in DNA: TGTGCTAGTGGTCCGGGACCGTCGGTTGTATACGAGCAGTACTTC. It is translated as CASGPGPSVVYEQYF.

In DNA form, the CDR3 reads TGTGCCAGCAGCTTGACGTCAGGGACCAGCTCTGGGGCCAACGTCCTGACTTTC. This translates into CASSLTSGTSSGANVLTF. The chain recombines TRBV5-8 with TRBJ2-6; perhaps D is TRBD1 or TRBD2 (5 bases each). Germline CDR1 is SGHTS and CDR2 is YDEGEE. Trimming took 1 base from V and 0 from J, leaving 14 bases between them. CDR3 size: 18 residues.

This sequence joins TRBV4-1 and TRBJ1-2; 8 bases match TRBD1. V was pared by 1 base and J by 7 bases, with 17 bases of the junction left unmatched. This CDR3 is 18 amino acids long. Germline V gene sequence: CDR1 MGHRA, CDR2 YSYEKL. The CDR3 loop is CASSQGDRGLPGGGGYTF. The CDR3 DNA reads as TGCGCCAGCAGCCAAGGAGACAGGGGACTCCCCGGAGGGGGTGGCTACACCTTC.

V and J are TRBV5-4 and TRBJ2-1; TRBD2 aligns across 15 bases. Trimming at V came to 5 bases and at J to 0 bases, leaving 9 bases not matched to a gene. CDR3 length: 19 residues. Germline lookup yields CDR1 SGHNT and CDR2 YYREEE (reference sequence). CDR3 nucleotide sequence: TGTGCCAGCAGTTCCGGGACTAGCGGGAGGCCGAGCTCCTACAATGAGCAGTTCTTC. Its protein product is CASSSGTSGRPSSYNEQFF.

This rearrangement joins TRBV6-6 to TRBJ1-5; D is perhaps TRBD1 (6 bases). This CDR3 region has 14 residues. Germline assignment: CDR1 MNHNY and CDR2 SVGAGI (reference sequence). V shed 8 bases and J shed 11 bases, with 22 bases lying between them. CDR3 protein: CASSRGGGPTAQHF. The CDR3 nucleotides read TGTGCCAGCTCAAGGGGAGGGGGACCTACGGCCCAGCATTTT.

The CDR3: CATSRDRDTQYF. In DNA form, the CDR3 reads TGTGCCACCAGCAGAGATAGAGATACGCAGTATTTT. The rearrangement joins TRBV15 to TRBJ2-3; D gene uncertain. CDR1 is LNHNV, CDR2 YYDKDF, per germline (reference sequence). Trimming removed 0 bases from V and 5 bases from J, with 3 bases in between. The CDR3 contains 12 residues. Variable domain in full (rest from reference TRBV15 and TRBJ2-3): DAMVIQNPRYQVTQFGKPVTLSCSQTLNHNVMYWYQQKSSQAPKLLFHYYDKDFNNEADTPDNFQSRRPNTSFCFLDIRSPGLGDTAMYLCATSRDRDTQYFGPGTRLTVL.

The rearrangement uses TRBV7-2 and TRBJ2-1; perhaps TRBD2 as D (6 bases). V shed 3 bases and J shed 2 bases, with 8 bases lying between them. Per germline, CDR1 SGHTA and CDR2 FQGNSA. The CDR3 has 14 amino acids. CDR3 loop: CASSFQRAYNEQFF. CDR3 DNA: TGTGCCAGCAGCTTCCAGCGGGCCTACAATGAGCAGTTCTTC.

This chain uses TRBV4-1 with TRBJ1-1, with TRBD1 matching 8 bases. After removal of 5 bases from V and 1 base from J, the junction contained 3 bases not matched to a gene. This CDR3 is built from 14 residues. The germline gives CDR1 MGHRA, CDR2 YSYEKL. The CDR3 nucleotides are TGCGCCAGCAGCTGGGACAGGCCGAACACTGAAGCTTTCTTT. Its translation is CASSWDRPNTEAFF.

This clone was seen only a few times. V and J are TRBV19 and TRBJ2-3, with D possibly being TRBD2 (6 bases). V was clipped by 5 bases and J by 0 bases, with 21 bases between them. Germline V gives CDR1 LNHDA, CDR2 SQIVND (reference sequence). The CDR3 sequence is 18 residues long. The CDR3 coding sequence is TGTGCCAGTAGTGGAGGGGACCCTCGAGTGGAAAGCACAGATACGCAGTATTTT. Protein sequence: CASSGGDPRVESTDTQYF.

The chain couples TRBV2 to TRBJ1-6; D gene unclear. Looked up from germline, CDR1 is SNHLY and CDR2 is FYNNEI. Trimming left V 4 bases short and J 5 bases short, with 9 bases between. CDR3 length: 14 amino acids. The CDR3 nucleotides are TGTGCCAGCAGTGTGGGGAGGAATAATTCACCCCTCCACTTT. Residues: CASSVGRNNSPLHF.

The rearrangement uses TRBV6-4 and TRBJ2-1; 9 bases agree with TRBD2. V shed 0 bases, J shed 3 bases, and the junction held 0 bases outside the gene matches. CDR1 is MRHNA and CDR2 is SNTAGT in the germline V gene. The CDR3 covers 15 residues. The DNA for the CDR3 is TGTGCCAGCAGTGACTCACTAGCGGGCTACAATGAGCAGTTCTTC. Amino acid sequence: CASSDSLAGYNEQFF.

The chain couples TRBV4-3 to TRBJ1-1, with D maybe TRBD1 (5 bases). The germline gives CDR1 LGHNA, CDR2 YSLEER. This CDR3 is 16 amino acids long. V lost 4 bases to trimming and J lost 0 bases, with 15 bases between them. Here the CDR3 reads CASSPDYGTMNTEAFF. In DNA form, the CDR3 reads TGCGCCAGCAGCCCGGATTATGGGACCATGAACACTGAAGCTTTCTTT.

This clone was observed a single time. The chain links TRBV19 to TRBJ1-2; the D is unclear. Germline loops: CDR1 LNHDA, CDR2 SQIVND (reference sequence). The CDR3 consists of 14 residues. V lost 6 bases to trimming and J lost 4 bases, with 15 bases between them. The CDR3 DNA reads TGTGCCAGTAGCCTCCGTTCTCAGATCTATGGCTACACCTTC. Protein product: CASSLRSQIYGYTF.